The entry below describes one T cell receptor beta chain. The data are from a study of T cell changes during pregnancy in multiple sclerosis. The repertoire was sequenced with immunoSEQ multiplex PCR; TCRdb's copy has only in-frame clones and lacks some. The sample records 35,000 to 55,000 clones, 85% to 95% being singletons. Per the germline V gene, CDR1 is LNHDA and CDR2 is SQIVND (reference sequence). This CDR3 has 15 amino acids. J was trimmed by 6 bases and V by 8 bases; bases with no gene match: 12. The origin of this receptor is a female donor with multiple sclerosis, enrolled in a pregnancy study. The sample was CD4+ T cells from peripheral blood mononuclear cells, taken in the third trimester of pregnancy. V usage is TRBV19 and J usage is TRBJ1-2; 10 bases match TRBD1. The CDR3: CASGGTGEKWNGYTF. DNA of the CDR3: TGTGCCAGTGGGGGGACAGGGGAGAAATGGAATGGCTACACCTTC.